One sample yielded the 26 T cell receptor beta chains listed below, sequenced in a study of identical twins. MiXCR, applied by TCRdb to the 5' RACE reads, yields one record per CDR3 protein. Among about 700,000 distinct CDR3 sequences listed, 8.6% were seen once. These records were also assigned to another study, of yellow fever vaccine responses in identical twins.

Sequencing was carried out using PBMCs. The receptors here all came from a woman aged 18-35 years in good health.

This clonotype showed up just a few times. V usage is TRBV15 and J usage is TRBJ2-7; 13 bases line up with TRBD2. With V trimmed by 5 bases and J by 5 bases, 6 bases remained unmatched. The germline CDR1 and CDR2 sequences are LNHNV and YYDKDF (reference sequence). This CDR3 spans 15 amino acids. The CDR3 sequence is CATSRGLAGANEQYF. CDR3 in DNA: TGTGCCACCAGCCGTGGACTAGCGGGAGCCAACGAGCAGTACTTC.

This clonotype has just a few counts. J is TRBJ2-3 and V is TRBV5-4; 10 bases match TRBD2. J gave up 3 bases and V 2 bases, and 18 bases lay outside the gene matches. The CDR3 has 20 residues. Germline V CDR1 and CDR2: SGHNT, YYREEE (reference sequence). CDR3 residues: CASSFNYGRAGGPMTDTQYF. The CDR3 DNA sequence: TGTGCCAGCAGCTTTAACTATGGACGAGCGGGGGGGCCAATGACAGATACGCAGTATTTT. Full variable domain (outside the CDR3, taken from reference TRBV5-4 and TRBJ2-3): ETGVTQSPTHLIKTRGQQVTLRCSSQSGHNTVSWYQQALGQGPQFIFQYYREEENGRGNFPPRFSGLQFPNYSSELNVNALELDDSALYLCASSFNYGRAGGPMTDTQYFGPGTRLTVL.

The J gene is TRBJ2-3, the V gene TRBV24-1; D remains ambiguous. Trimming took 9 bases from V and 3 from J, leaving 21 bases between them. The CDR3 is made up of 16 amino acids. Germline V lookup: CDR1 KGHDR, CDR2 SFDVKD. The CDR3 sequence: CATSPALGAITDTQYF. CDR3 coding DNA: TGTGCCACCTCCCCAGCCTTGGGTGCGATAACAGATACGCAGTATTTT.

This clonotype was seen a few times. The V and J genes are TRBV7-9 and TRBJ1-1; D ambiguous. Germline V CDR1 and CDR2: SEHNR, FQNEAQ (reference sequence). Trimming left V 5 bases short and J 8 bases short, with 12 bases between. The CDR3 totals 12 residues. CDR3 sequence: CASSPPGREAFF. Here the CDR3 DNA reads TGTGCCAGCAGCCCCCCAGGACGGGAAGCTTTCTTT.

V and J are TRBV29-1 and TRBJ1-1; no reliable D call. The CDR3 runs 14 residues. The germline CDR1 and CDR2 sequences are SQVTM and ANQGSEA. V was shortened by 7 bases and J by 1 base, with 16 bases between the two germline ends. The chain's CDR3 is CSASRFGRNTEAFF. The CDR3, as DNA: TGCAGCGCTAGTAGATTTGGGAGGAACACTGAAGCTTTCTTT.

In its sample, this clonotype was seen a few times. The chain combines TRBV12-3 or TRBV12-4 with TRBJ1-6, with TRBD1 matching over 9 bases. The CDR3 runs 15 residues. V shed 6 bases, J shed 10 bases, and the junction held 10 bases outside the gene matches. CDR3 loop: CASSKLQGADSPLHF. DNA of the CDR3: TGTGCCAGCAGCAAATTACAGGGGGCGGACTCACCCCTCCACTTT.

This clonotype was counted between two and nine times. The chain employs TRBV2 and TRBJ1-4; D is possibly TRBD1 (5 bases). Germline V CDR1 and CDR2: SNHLY, FYNNEI. V dropped 7 bases and J dropped 5 bases, with 11 bases sitting between them. This CDR3 contains 13 residues. CDR3 residues: CASIRGTNEKLFF. The CDR3 region has the DNA TGTGCCAGCATTCGGGGGACCAATGAAAAACTGTTTTTT.

In its sample, this clonotype was seen many times. The chain joins TRBV12-3 or TRBV12-4 to TRBJ2-5; 8 nucleotides agree with TRBD1. The length of the CDR3 is 13 residues. Trimming cost V 3 bases and J 5 bases; bases outside gene matches: 2. CDR3 coding DNA: TGTGCCAGCAGTTTCAGGGGGCGGGAGACCCAGTACTTC. Protein: CASSFRGRETQYF.

The sample holds many counts of this clonotype. The chain combines TRBV12-3 or TRBV12-4 with TRBJ2-3; D is uncertain. The V and J ends lost 6 bases and 6 bases respectively, with 7 bases between them. This CDR3 is built from 11 residues. The CDR3 spells CASSFRDTQYF. CDR3 bases: TGTGCCAGCAGCTTTAGGGATACGCAGTATTTT.

This clonotype was recorded many times. The V and J genes are TRBV5-1 and TRBJ1-1, with unresolved D. Germline V gene sequence: CDR1 SGHRS, CDR2 YFSETQ. The CDR3 has 11 residues. Trimming removed 9 bases at V and 4 bases at J, with 10 bases between. CDR3: CATPKGTEAFF. The CDR3 DNA reads TGCGCCACCCCGAAGGGCACTGAAGCTTTCTTT.

The J gene is TRBJ2-2, the V gene TRBV20-1; 11 bases line up with TRBD2. V was clipped by 2 bases and J by 5 bases; unmatched bases: 10. The CDR3 loop spans 17 amino acids. Germline CDR1 DFQATT, CDR2 SNEGSKA (reference sequence). For the CDR3, the DNA is TGCAGTGCTAGACCCCCGGGGGGACTAGCGGTTACCGGGGAGCTGTTTTTT. Its translation: CSARPPGGLAVTGELFF.

This rearrangement joins TRBV29-1 to TRBJ1-1; no firm D call. Trimming shortened V by 3 bases and J by 1 base, and 12 bases separated the two germline ends. The CDR3 totals 14 residues. Per germline, CDR1 SQVTM and CDR2 ANQGSEA. The DNA of the CDR3 is TGCAGCGTTGAGTGGGGTGTCAGGAACACTGAAGCTTTCTTT. Translation gives CSVEWGVRNTEAFF.

V gene TRBV7-2 combines with J gene TRBJ2-5, with a weak D call TRBD2 (6 bases). In germline, CDR1 is SGHTA, CDR2 FQGNSA. This CDR3 has 16 residues. Trimming removed 3 bases at V and 1 base at J, with 15 bases between. The CDR3 region is CASSFFGIGGQETQYF. CDR3 in DNA: TGTGCCAGCAGCTTTTTCGGAATCGGGGGCCAAGAGACCCAGTACTTC.

This clonotype was seen ten or more times. In nucleotides, the CDR3 is TGCAGTGCTACCGACTGGAAGAAGGGGTCCTACGAGCAGTACTTC. Its translation is CSATDWKKGSYEQYF. The rearrangement joins TRBV20-1 to TRBJ2-7; the D gene is possibly TRBD1 (5 bases). The V end was cut by 4 bases, the J end by 1 base, with 17 bases between. Germline lookup yields CDR1 DFQATT and CDR2 SNEGSKA (reference sequence). The CDR3 runs 15 residues.

The rearrangement joins TRBV12-5 to TRBJ2-3; tentative D call: TRBD2 (6 bases). The CDR3 is 15 amino acids. Germline values: CDR1 LGHNT, CDR2 FRNRAP. V was clipped by 6 bases and J by 2 bases, with 15 bases between them. The CDR3 DNA reads as TGTGCTAGTGGCGGCGGGGTGTCAGACACAGATACGCAGTATTTT. As protein: CASGGGVSDTDTQYF.

The rearrangement links TRBV3-1 to TRBJ2-7; D gene ambiguous. Germline CDR1 and CDR2: LGHDT and YNNKEL (reference sequence). V was clipped by 0 bases and J by 3 bases, with 12 bases between them. The CDR3 is 15 amino acids. The CDR3 DNA reads TGTGCCAGCAGCCAAGATATCCGAGGATACTACGAGCAGTACTTC. It encodes CASSQDIRGYYEQYF.

The chain combines TRBV27 with TRBJ2-3; 11 bases fit TRBD2. The CDR3 length is 15 residues. V lost 7 bases to trimming and J lost 2 bases; unmatched junction nucleotides: 5. Germline CDR1 MNHEY, CDR2 SMNVEV (reference sequence). This CDR3 is CASKLAGVSTDTQYF. The DNA of the CDR3 is TGTGCCAGCAAACTAGCGGGAGTATCCACAGATACGCAGTATTTT.

This clonotype was counted many times. This rearrangement joins TRBV24-1 to TRBJ2-3, with D tentatively TRBD1 (6 bases). V shed 4 bases and J shed 1 base, with 8 bases lying between them. Germline CDR1 and CDR2: KGHDR and SFDVKD. The CDR3 is 14 amino acids. Here the CDR3 reads CATSEYRGTDTQYF. CDR3 bases: TGTGCCACCAGTGAGTACAGGGGCACAGATACGCAGTATTTT.

This clonotype was detected many times. The chain recombines TRBV20-1 with TRBJ1-5; TRBD1 matches 7 bases. The CDR3 is 16 amino acids. In germline, CDR1 is DFQATT, CDR2 SNEGSKA (reference sequence). Trimming at V came to 2 bases and at J to 6 bases, leaving 13 bases not matched to a gene. In DNA form, the CDR3 reads TGCAGTGCTAGATCTCCTGCGACAGGGTATTTTCAGCCCCAGCATTTT. It encodes CSARSPATGYFQPQHF.

This chain joins TRBV11-2 and TRBJ1-1; D is unclear. Per germline, CDR1 SGHAT and CDR2 FQNNGV. The CDR3 is 12 amino acids. Trimming shortened V by 1 base and J by 6 bases, and 6 bases separated the two germline ends. DNA for the CDR3: TGTGCCAGCAGCTTAGGGAAGGCTGAAGCTTTCTTT. Translated, it gives CASSLGKAEAFF.

This clonotype occurred many times. V gene TRBV5-6 combines with J gene TRBJ2-2; either TRBD1 or TRBD2 may supply D (5 bases each). This CDR3 is 14 amino acids long. CDR1 and CDR2 (germline): SGHDT, YYEEEE. V lost 4 bases and J 6 bases, leaving 13 bases between the germline ends. The CDR3 reads CASSPTGTSGELFF. CDR3 nucleotides: TGTGCCAGCAGCCCTACCGGGACCTCCGGGGAGCTGTTTTTT. Using reference TRBV5-6 and TRBJ2-2 for the parts outside the CDR3, the full variable domain is DAGVTQSPTHLIKTRGQQVTLRCSPKSGHDTVSWYQQALGQGPQFIFQYYEEEERQRGNFPDRFSGHQFPNYSSELNVNALLLGDSALYLCASSPTGTSGELFFGEGSRLTVL.

The rearrangement joins TRBV25-1 to TRBJ1-2; 7 positions agree with TRBD1. From germline, CDR1 is MGHDK and CDR2 SYGVNS. The CDR3 contains 13 residues. Unmatched junction bases numbered 3, after V lost 4 bases and J lost 4 bases. The CDR3 nucleotides are TGTGCCAGCAGTGGAGGGGGCGTCTATGGCTACACCTTC. Translating gives CASSGGGVYGYTF.

The rearrangement joins TRBV30 to TRBJ2-3; D is possibly TRBD1 (5 bases). The CDR3 contains 13 residues. Per germline, CDR1 GTSNPN and CDR2 SVGIG (reference sequence). The germline V and J ends were trimmed by 0 bases and 5 bases, with 9 bases remaining between them. As DNA, the CDR3 is TGTGCCTGGAGTGTGAGACAGCGAGATACGCAGTATTTT. Its translation: CAWSVRQRDTQYF.

This clonotype was counted ten times or more. The junction and the germline gene differ at one end; a read error may be behind it. V gene TRBV7-2 combines with J gene TRBJ2-3, with 7 bases fitting TRBD1. The length of the CDR3 is 15 residues. Germline-derived CDR1 and CDR2 are SGHTA and FQGNSA. CDR3 sequence reads: CASSPNNRGTDTQYF. CDR3 nucleotides: TGTGCTAGCAGTCCCAACAACAGGGGAACAGATACGCAGTATTTT.

This clonotype was recorded at least ten times. V is TRBV4-3 and J is TRBJ2-7, with D maybe TRBD1 (5 bases). This CDR3 comprises 17 residues. The germline V gene encodes CDR1 LGHNA and CDR2 YSLEER. V dropped 0 bases and J dropped 7 bases, with 22 bases sitting between them. The CDR3 DNA is TGCGCCAGCAGCCAAGATTTAGGGGCCGGTTATCTACTAGAGCAGTACTTC. This translates into CASSQDLGAGYLLEQYF.

This clonotype was recorded at least ten times. The J gene is TRBJ2-2, the V gene TRBV3-1; no definite D call. CDR1 is LGHDT, CDR2 YNNKEL, per germline (reference sequence). V lost 5 bases to trimming and J lost 1 base, with 5 bases between them. This CDR3 spans 13 amino acids. The CDR3 sequence: CASSTQNTGELFF. Here the CDR3 DNA reads TGTGCCAGCAGCACACAGAACACCGGGGAGCTGTTTTTT.